What follows describes a single TCR beta chain. The sample originates from a study of blood T cell repertoires in COVID-19. Study-wide context: There were acute and convalescent COVID-19 samples, and they came from the United States, Italy and Spain.

Sequenced by immunoSEQ multiplex PCR; TCRdb stores in-frame clones only, minus some. The sample shows approximately 190,000 clones, around nine tenths of them seen only once. Germline assignment: CDR1 GTSNPN and CDR2 SVGIG (reference sequence). V gave up 4 bases and J gave up 0 bases; unmatched junction bases: 3. This CDR3 contains 14 residues. The sequenced sample was peripheral blood. This TCR derives from a woman in her thirties or forties who had recovered from COVID-19. The genes are TRBV30 and TRBJ2-3; TRBD2 aligns across 8 bases. The CDR3 sequence is CAWNSGISTDTQYF. The CDR3 nucleotides read TGTGCCTGGAATAGCGGGATTAGCACAGATACGCAGTATTTT.